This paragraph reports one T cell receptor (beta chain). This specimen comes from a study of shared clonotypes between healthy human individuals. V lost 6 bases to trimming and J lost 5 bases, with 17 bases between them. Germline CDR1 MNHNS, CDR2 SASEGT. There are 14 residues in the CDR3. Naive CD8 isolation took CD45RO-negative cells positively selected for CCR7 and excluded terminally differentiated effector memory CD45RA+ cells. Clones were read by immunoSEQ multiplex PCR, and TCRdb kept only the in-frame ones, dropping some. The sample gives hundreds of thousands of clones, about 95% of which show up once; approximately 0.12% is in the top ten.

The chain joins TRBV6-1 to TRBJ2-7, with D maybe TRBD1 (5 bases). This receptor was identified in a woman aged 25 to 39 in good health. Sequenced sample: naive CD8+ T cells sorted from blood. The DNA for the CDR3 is TGTGCCAGCAGCTTAAGACAGCAAACGCACGAGCAGTACTTC. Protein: CASSLRQQTHEQYF.